This T cell receptor beta chain was recorded in a study of T-cell reconstitution after alpha-beta-depleted transplantation in children. CDR1 is LGHNA and CDR2 is YNFKEQ in the germline V gene. The length of the CDR3 is 17 residues. With V trimmed by 0 bases and J by 4 bases, 10 bases remained unmatched. Of note for this clonotype: Its antigen is as yet unknown.

The TCRbeta library was prepared with unique molecular identifiers. Each CDR3 protein is one row after TCRdb ran MiXCR on the PCR reads. This table has over 400,000 distinct CDR3 sequences, over 40% appearing once. Study conclusions and caveats: Expanded graft clones, several hundred of them, were reportedly the source of alpha-beta T cells about two months after transplant. Newly produced T cells mostly provided counts and TCRbeta diversity after one year, as hyperexpanded clones declined.

This TCR came from a girl aged 2-15 years with aplastic anemia, due to receive a stem cell transplant. Specimen: PBMCs, collected before TCRalphabeta/CD19-depleted stem cell transplant. The chain has TRBV4-2 and TRBJ2-5, with 8 bases fitting TRBD2. CDR3 residues: CASSQDPPGSGRETQYF. As DNA, the CDR3 is TGTGCCAGCAGCCAAGATCCCCCCGGGAGCGGGAGAGAGACCCAGTACTTC.